The rows below give T cell receptor beta chains drawn from one sample of a study of blood T cell repertoires in COVID-19. Sequenced by immunoSEQ multiplex PCR; TCRdb stores in-frame clones only, minus some. Among 350,000 or so clones listed, roughly 86% were seen once. The sample was PBMCs or T cells enriched from blood (not recorded which). The receptor set was obtained from a woman aged 25 to 39 who had been exposed to COVID-19. Each CDR3 is given with its conserved first and last residue. Fields, in order: D gene, V gene, J gene, clone size, CDR3 protein, CDR3 DNA. A D gene is named only where the DNA matches it firmly. Clone size appears in some rows only: once, few, many, or a class for an expanded clone.

>TRBD1|TRBV7-2|TRBJ2-7|NA
CASSLLGTGASYEQYF
TGTGCCAGCAGCTTATTAGGGACAGGGGCCTCCTACGAGCAGTACTTC
>NA|TRBV3-1/TRBV3-2|TRBJ1-1|once
CASSLWGGPNTEAFF
TGTGCCAGCAGCCTTTGGGGGGGGCCGAACACTGAAGCTTTCTTT
>NA|TRBV11-2|TRBJ1-2|NA
CASTNTAAGYTF
TGTGCCAGCACCAATACAGCGGCCGGCTACACCTTC
>TRBD2|TRBV29-1|TRBJ2-3|NA
CSVVGLAGGPTDTQYF
TGCAGCGTTGTGGGACTAGCGGGAGGGCCAACAGATACGCAGTATTTT
>NA|TRBV10-3|TRBJ1-1|NA
CAIIRDANTEAFF
TGTGCCATCATTAGAGATGCGAACACTGAAGCTTTCTTT
>TRBD2|TRBV3-1/TRBV3-2|TRBJ2-2|NA
CASSPTGLAGALNTGELFF
TGTGCCAGCAGCCCAACGGGACTAGCGGGAGCCTTGAACACCGGGGAGCTGTTTTTT
>NA|TRBV9|TRBJ1-1|NA
CASTGVVNTEAFF
TGTGCCAGCACGGGGGTGGTGAACACTGAAGCTTTCTTT
>TRBD1|TRBV7-8|TRBJ1-5|NA
CASSAWTGTSNQPQHF
TGTGCCAGCAGCGCTTGGACAGGGACTAGCAATCAGCCCCAGCATTTT
>TRBD2|TRBV18|TRBJ2-1|NA
CASSPGTSGYNEQFF
TGTGCCAGCTCACCTGGGACTAGCGGTTACAATGAGCAGTTCTTC
>TRBD1|TRBV27|TRBJ2-1|NA
CASRLGTATHYNEQFF
TGTGCCAGCAGATTGGGGACAGCAACCCACTACAATGAGCAGTTCTTC
>NA|TRBV14|TRBJ1-4|once
CASSQGAQGREKLFF
TGTGCCAGCAGCCAGGGGGCGCAGGGAAGAGAAAAACTGTTTTTT
>TRBD2|TRBV18|TRBJ2-5|NA
CASSPFGLAGGPKGETQYF
TGTGCCAGCTCACCGTTCGGACTAGCGGGAGGGCCCAAGGGGGAGACCCAGTACTTC
>NA|TRBV28|TRBJ1-6|NA
CAARKSGGGNSPLHF
TGTGCCGCCCGTAAAAGTGGAGGCGGAAACTCACCCCTCCACTTT
>TRBD1|TRBV10-1|TRBJ2-7|few
CASKLVGGDRAYEQYF
TGCGCCAGCAAGTTGGTCGGCGGTGACAGGGCCTACGAGCAGTACTTC
>NA|TRBV30|TRBJ1-3|NA
CAWSLVTGNTIYF
TGTGCCTGGAGTCTAGTCACTGGAAACACCATATATTTT
>NA|TRBV3-1/TRBV3-2|TRBJ2-5|NA
CASSKYHRDGGQETQYF
TGTGCCAGCAGCAAATATCACAGGGATGGGGGCCAAGAGACCCAGTACTTC